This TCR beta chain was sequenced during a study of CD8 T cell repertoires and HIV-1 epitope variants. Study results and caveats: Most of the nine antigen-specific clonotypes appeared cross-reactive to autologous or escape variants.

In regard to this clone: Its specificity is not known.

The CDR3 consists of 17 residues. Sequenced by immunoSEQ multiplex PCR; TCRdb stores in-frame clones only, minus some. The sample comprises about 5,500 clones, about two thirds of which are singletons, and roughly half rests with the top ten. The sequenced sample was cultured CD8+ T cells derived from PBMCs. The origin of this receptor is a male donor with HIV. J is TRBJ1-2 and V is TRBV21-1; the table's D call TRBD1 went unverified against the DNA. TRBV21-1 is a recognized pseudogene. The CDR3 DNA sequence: TGTGCCAGCAGCAAAGATGGGTGTGGACAGGGTAGCTATGGCTACACCTTC. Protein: CASSKDGCGQGSYGYTF.